The source of this TCR beta chain is a study of control samples from healthy donors and cancer patients. TCRdb's copy holds only in-frame clones and misses some; the assay was immunoSEQ multiplex PCR. The table records about 150,000 clones, approximately 93% of them present only once. V was trimmed by 6 bases and J by 0 bases, leaving 11 bases between them. The length of the CDR3 is 14 residues. Germline CDR1 reads MDHEN; CDR2 reads SYDVKM. The gene calls are TRBV28 and TRBJ1-2; maybe TRBD1 (6 bases). The material sequenced was blood. The sequence derives from a man aged 50-59 years in good health. As DNA, the CDR3 is TGTGCCAGCAGACGGGGGCACTCTAACTATGGCTACACCTTC. Its protein is CASRRGHSNYGYTF.